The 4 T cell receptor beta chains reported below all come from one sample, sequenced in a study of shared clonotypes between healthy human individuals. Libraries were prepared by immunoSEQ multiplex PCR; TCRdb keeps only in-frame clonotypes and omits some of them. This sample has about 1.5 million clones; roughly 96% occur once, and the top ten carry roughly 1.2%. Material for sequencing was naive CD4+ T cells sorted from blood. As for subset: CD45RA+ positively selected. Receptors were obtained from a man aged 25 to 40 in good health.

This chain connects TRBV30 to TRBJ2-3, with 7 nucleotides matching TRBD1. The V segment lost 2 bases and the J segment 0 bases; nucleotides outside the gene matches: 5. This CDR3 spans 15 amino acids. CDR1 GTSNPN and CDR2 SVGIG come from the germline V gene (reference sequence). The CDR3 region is CAWSSGQRSTDTQYF. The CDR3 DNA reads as TGTGCCTGGAGTTCGGGACAGCGAAGCACAGATACGCAGTATTTT.

As DNA, the CDR3 is TGTGCCAGCAGCTTCGGTCATTCGCAGTTCTTC. Its translation is CASSFGHSQFF. V and J are TRBV5-4 and TRBJ2-1; D call uncertain. Germline CDR1 and CDR2: SGHNT and YYREEE (reference sequence). The CDR3 is 11 residues long. The ends were cut back, 2 bases at V and 12 bases at J, with 9 bases in the middle.

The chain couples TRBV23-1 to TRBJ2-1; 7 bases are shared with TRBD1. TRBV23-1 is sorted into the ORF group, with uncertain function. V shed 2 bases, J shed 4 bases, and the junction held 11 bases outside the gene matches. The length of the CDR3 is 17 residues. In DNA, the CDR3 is TGCGCCAGCAGTCAACCCACAGGGGCTGAGAGGTACAATGAGCAGTTCTTC. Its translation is CASSQPTGAERYNEQFF.

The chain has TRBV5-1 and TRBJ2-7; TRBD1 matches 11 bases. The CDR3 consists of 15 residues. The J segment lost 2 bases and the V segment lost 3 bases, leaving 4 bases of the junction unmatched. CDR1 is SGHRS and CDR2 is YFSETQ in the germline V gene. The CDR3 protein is CASSWGQGGTYEQYF. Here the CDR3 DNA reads TGCGCCAGCAGCTGGGGACAGGGGGGTACCTACGAGCAGTACTTC.